A single sample is the source of the 25 T cell receptor beta chains below, sequenced in a study of response to subunit inactivated influenza vaccine. TCRdb independently ran MiXCR on the RT-PCR reads; one entry per CDR3 protein. This table holds about 780,000 distinct CDR3 sequences, under 20% found once. Here the sequenced sample was PBMCs from blood, taken more than 4 days after vaccination. The receptor set was obtained from a man in his fifties who received an inactivated influenza vaccine.

This chain joins TRBV28 and TRBJ2-1, with a weak D call TRBD1 (6 bases). The germline V gene has CDR1 MDHEN and CDR2 SYDVKM. The CDR3 contains 14 residues. Trimming took 6 bases from V and 1 from J, leaving 10 bases between them. The CDR3 DNA follows: TGTGCCAGCAGGGGGGACATATCCTACAATGAGCAGTTCTTC. Amino acid sequence: CASRGDISYNEQFF.

This clonotype was recorded a few times. This chain connects TRBV12-3 or TRBV12-4 to TRBJ2-5, with D maybe TRBD1 (5 bases). The CDR3 is 14 amino acids. The V end was cut by 6 bases, the J end by 3 bases, with 14 bases between. In nucleotides, the CDR3 is TGTGCCAGCAGCCCCCCGCAGGGCAAAGAGACCCAGTACTTC. As protein: CASSPPQGKETQYF.

The V gene is TRBV29-1, the J gene TRBJ2-5, with TRBD2 matching 15 bases. V lost 3 bases and J lost 2; bases outside the gene matches: 10. CDR1 and CDR2 from the germline V gene are SQVTM and ANQGSEA. The CDR3 contains 18 residues. The CDR3 bases are TGCAGCGTTGACCACACGGGACTAGCGGGAGGAGGACAAGAGACCCAGTACTTC. It specifies CSVDHTGLAGGGQETQYF.

In this sample, this clonotype turned up once. The V call is TRBV12-3 or TRBV12-4, the J call TRBJ2-1, with a tentative D call TRBD2 (7 bases). This CDR3 is 19 amino acids long. V was trimmed by 11 bases and J by 4 bases, leaving 33 bases between them. The CDR3 bases are TGTGCCTTCAGTTTAGCACGGGCAGTCCGGGGGGCCGCTTACAATGAGCAGTTCTTC. Translation gives CAFSLARAVRGAAYNEQFF.

The chain links TRBV28 to TRBJ2-3, with 13 bases lining up with TRBD2. The CDR3 has 19 amino acids. The V gene's germline CDR1 is MDHEN and CDR2 SYDVKM. V was pared by 7 bases and J by 2 bases, with 15 bases of the junction left unmatched. The CDR3 loop is CASTSSPGLAGPPTDTQYF. The CDR3 DNA is TGTGCCAGCACCTCATCCCCGGGACTAGCGGGACCACCCACAGATACGCAGTATTTT.

As for this clonotype: It is likely a read error, because the conserved phenylalanine at the end of the CDR3 is missing. The chain has TRBV27 and TRBJ2-3, with D possibly TRBD2 on 6 matching bases. Germline assignment: CDR1 MNHEY and CDR2 SMNVEV (reference sequence). Between the trimmed V and J ends, which lost 4 bases and 5 bases, there was a span of 16 bases. The CDR3 has 15 amino acids. In nucleotides, the CDR3 is TGTGCCAGCAGTTCAGTCCTTAGCGGTGTAGATACGCAGTATTCT. This codes for CASSSVLSGVDTQYS.

The chain couples TRBV2 to TRBJ2-7, with D perhaps TRBD1 or TRBD2 (5 bases each). Germline V gene data show CDR1 as SNHLY and CDR2 as FYNNEI. Trimming took off 3 bases at V and 5 bases at J, with 14 bases between the two ends. The CDR3 has 14 residues. The CDR3 protein is CASSEGTWGNEQYF. The CDR3, as DNA: TGTGCCAGCAGTGAGGGGACCTGGGGCAACGAGCAGTACTTC.

The V call is TRBV12-3 or TRBV12-4, the J call TRBJ1-1; TRBD1 is a possible D gene (5 bases). Trimming stripped 6 bases from V and 2 bases from J, with 13 bases between. The CDR3 has 14 amino acids. CDR3 coding DNA: TGTGCCAGCAGCCCCGGGGGGAGCAACACTGAAGCTTTCTTT. Residues: CASSPGGSNTEAFF.

The chain employs TRBV24-1 and TRBJ2-2, with D possibly matching TRBD2 (5 bases). This CDR3 has 16 amino acids. CDR1 KGHDR and CDR2 SFDVKD come from the germline V gene. With 6 bases removed from V and 0 bases from J, the gap between germline ends came to 13 bases. This chain's CDR3 is CATSPYGEANTGELFF. In DNA, the CDR3 is TGTGCCACCAGTCCCTACGGGGAAGCGAACACCGGGGAGCTGTTTTTT.

This clonotype came up a few times. The chain is built from TRBV7-9 and TRBJ2-1; 8 nucleotides align to TRBD1. With V trimmed by 5 bases and J by 5 bases, 2 bases remained unmatched. The CDR3 covers 13 residues. Germline loops: CDR1 SEHNR, CDR2 FQNEAQ (reference sequence). CDR3 residues: CASSRQGNNEQFF. DNA for the CDR3: TGTGCCAGCAGCCGACAGGGGAACAATGAGCAGTTCTTC.

This chain connects TRBV20-1 to TRBJ2-1; a possible D gene is TRBD2 (5 bases). Trimming shortened V by 5 bases and J by 2 bases, and 19 bases separated the two germline ends. Looked up from germline, CDR1 is DFQATT and CDR2 is SNEGSKA (reference sequence). The CDR3 contains 16 residues. The CDR3 region has the DNA TGCAGTGCTCAGTCTGTCGACCGGGGTCCCTACAATGAGCAGTTCTTC. Its protein product is CSAQSVDRGPYNEQFF.

This clonotype showed up many times. This rearrangement joins TRBV12-3 or TRBV12-4 to TRBJ2-2; D is unclear. The V and J ends lost 5 bases and 3 bases respectively, with 10 bases between them. This CDR3 spans 14 amino acids. The DNA of the CDR3 is TGTGCCAGCAGTGGTCTGGTGGACACCGGGGAGCTGTTTTTT. The encoded protein is CASSGLVDTGELFF.

This clonotype was counted a few times. The gene calls are TRBV20-1 and TRBJ2-2; TRBD1 is a possible D gene (6 bases). CDR3 length: 14 amino acids. Trimming cost V 0 bases and J 4 bases, with 9 bases left between them. The germline CDR1 and CDR2 sequences are DFQATT and SNEGSKA (reference sequence). Here the CDR3 reads CSARDWDTTGELFF. CDR3 bases: TGCAGTGCTAGAGATTGGGACACCACCGGGGAGCTGTTTTTT.

This clonotype has a handful of counts. This chain uses TRBV20-1 with TRBJ2-7, with 7 bases lining up with TRBD2. CDR1 DFQATT and CDR2 SNEGSKA come from the germline V gene (reference sequence). The CDR3 is 14 amino acids. V was pared by 2 bases and J by 0 bases, with 4 bases of the junction left unmatched. Here the CDR3 DNA reads TGCAGTGCTAGACGGGCGGGAGTCTCCTACGAGCAGTACTTC. It is translated as CSARRAGVSYEQYF.

This clonotype showed up just a few times. The V call is TRBV20-1, the J call TRBJ2-1; D might be TRBD1 or TRBD2, each matching 5 bases. Germline V gives CDR1 DFQATT, CDR2 SNEGSKA (reference sequence). V was shortened by 8 bases and J by 0 bases, with 11 bases between the two germline ends. The CDR3 is 13 residues long. CDR3 sequence (DNA): TGCAGTAGTGAGGGGAACTCCTACAATGAGCAGTTCTTC. This codes for CSSEGNSYNEQFF.

The rearrangement uses TRBV12-3 or TRBV12-4 and TRBJ1-1, with D possibly matching TRBD1 (5 bases). The CDR3 totals 14 residues. Trimming pared 10 bases from V and 0 bases from J, leaving 15 bases between. CDR3 amino acids: CATSLAGLNTEAFF. For the CDR3, the DNA is TGTGCCACTTCCTTGGCAGGGTTGAACACTGAAGCTTTCTTT.

This chain uses TRBV28 with TRBJ2-3; TRBD2 agrees at 13 bases. J was trimmed by 8 bases and V by 3 bases; bases with no gene match: 5. Per germline, CDR1 MDHEN and CDR2 SYDVKM. CDR3 length: 15 amino acids. CDR3 bases: TGTGCCAGCAGTTTTGGACTAGCGGGAGATCCTACGCAGTATTTT. It yields the protein CASSFGLAGDPTQYF.

This clonotype was counted only a few times. The rearrangement uses TRBV6-2 or TRBV6-3 and TRBJ1-1; D is unclear. Germline loops: CDR1 MNHEY, CDR2 SVGEGT. V shed 0 bases and J shed 5 bases, with 7 bases lying between them. CDR3 length equals 13 residues. This CDR3 reads CASSYSSRTEAFF. As DNA, the CDR3 is TGTGCCAGCAGTTACTCGAGCCGGACTGAAGCTTTCTTT.

There are a few counts of this clonotype. J is TRBJ1-5 and V is TRBV7-9, with D possibly TRBD1 on 6 matching bases. Germline values: CDR1 SEHNR, CDR2 FQNEAQ (reference sequence). V lost 1 base and J 5 bases, leaving 12 bases between the germline ends. The CDR3 contains 15 residues. CDR3 sequence (DNA): TGTGCCAGCAGCTTAGAAAAACAGGGCGATCAGCCCCAGCATTTT. Protein: CASSLEKQGDQPQHF. Combining the CDR3 with reference TRBV7-9 and TRBJ1-5 gives the whole variable domain DTGVSQNPRHKITKRGQNVTFRCDPISEHNRLYWYRQTLGQGPEFLTYFQNEAQLEKSRLLSDRFSAERPKGSFSTLEIQRTEQGDSAMYLCASSLEKQGDQPQHFGDGTRLSIL.

J is TRBJ2-7 and V is TRBV3-1; D tentatively fits TRBD1 or TRBD2 (6 bases each). CDR3 length: 15 residues. Germline V gives CDR1 LGHDT, CDR2 YNNKEL (reference sequence). V was clipped by 1 base and J by 3 bases, with 13 bases between them. For the CDR3, the DNA is TGTGCCAGCAGCCAAGGGCAAGGGGGGAACTACGAGCAGTACTTC. Translation gives CASSQGQGGNYEQYF.

There are a few counts of this clonotype. The chain links TRBV7-9 to TRBJ2-7; D is uncertain. This CDR3 is built from 13 residues. The ends were cut back, 4 bases at V and 2 bases at J, with 9 bases in the middle. Germline CDR1 and CDR2: SEHNR and FQNEAQ (reference sequence). The chain's CDR3 is CASSSRIAYEQYF. In DNA form, the CDR3 reads TGTGCCAGCAGCTCCCGTATTGCCTACGAGCAGTACTTC.

This clonotype was detected a few times. The rearrangement joins TRBV5-1 to TRBJ1-1, with D possibly TRBD1 on 6 matching bases. Germline CDR1 is SGHRS and CDR2 is YFSETQ. Deletions cut 4 bases from V and 2 bases from J, with 12 bases between. The CDR3 has 14 residues. The CDR3 DNA sequence: TGCGCCAGCAGCCAAGGGACAAGTAACACTGAAGCTTTCTTT. Its translation: CASSQGTSNTEAFF.

The chain carries TRBV27 and TRBJ1-2, with a tentative D call TRBD1 (5 bases). The germline V gene encodes CDR1 MNHEY and CDR2 SMNVEV (reference sequence). The length of the CDR3 is 13 residues. V was cut by 2 bases and J by 4 bases, with 8 bases left in between. The CDR3 loop reads CASSLMGGYGYTF. For the CDR3, the DNA is TGTGCCAGCAGTTTAATGGGGGGCTATGGCTACACCTTC.

The chain has TRBV12-3 or TRBV12-4 and TRBJ2-1; tentatively, D is TRBD1 (6 bases). Trimming took 7 bases from V and 3 from J, leaving 7 bases between them. The CDR3 covers 12 residues. The CDR3 bases are TGTGCCAGCAACAGGGACTACAATGAGCAGTTCTTC. Residues: CASNRDYNEQFF.

The chain's CDR3 is CASRYPRSNEQFF. The CDR3 DNA sequence: TGTGCCAGCAGGTACCCTAGGTCCAATGAGCAGTTCTTC. This chain connects TRBV28 to TRBJ2-1; D is ambiguous. The CDR3 is 13 residues long. The V gene's germline CDR1 is MDHEN and CDR2 SYDVKM. Trimming shortened V by 6 bases and J by 6 bases, and 12 bases separated the two germline ends. The variable domain in full, with the rest retrieved from reference TRBV28 and TRBJ2-1, is DVKVTQSSRYLVKRTGEKVFLECVQDMDHENMFWYRQDPGLGLRLIYFSYDVKMKEKGDIPEGYSVSREKKERFSLILESASTNQTSMYLCASRYPRSNEQFFGPGTRLTVL.